The 20 T cell receptor beta chains reported below all come from one sample, sequenced in a study of breast tumors, draining lymph nodes, adjacent tissues. Breast cancer patients provided tissue from their axillary draining lymph nodes. TCRdb passed the multiplex PCR reads through MiXCR, listing each CDR3 protein once. The sample lists approximately 170,000 distinct CDR3 sequences, approximately 33% occurring once. Material: axillary lymph node tissue. These receptors were taken from a female donor with breast cancer. Some clones in this sample may be carry-over from other donors' samples.

This clonotype showed up many times. The V gene is TRBV19, the J gene TRBJ2-7; tentatively, D is TRBD1 or TRBD2 (6 bases each). The CDR3 loop spans 13 amino acids. CDR1 and CDR2 (germline): LNHDA, SQIVND (reference sequence). V dropped 7 bases and J dropped 2 bases, with 12 bases sitting between them. The CDR3 DNA sequence: TGTGCCAGTAAACGGGGGCCCGCCTACGAGCAGTACTTC. It is translated as CASKRGPAYEQYF.

CDR3 in amino acids: CASSSPTTGEAKLFF. CDR3 nucleotides: TGTGCCAGCAGCTCTCCAACGACAGGGGAGGCAAAACTGTTTTTT. The J gene is TRBJ1-4, the V gene TRBV7-8, with 8 bases lining up with TRBD1. The J segment lost 10 bases and the V segment lost 4 bases, leaving 11 bases of the junction unmatched. Germline-derived CDR1 and CDR2 are SGHVS and FQNEAQ. There are 15 residues in the CDR3.

This clonotype came up many times. This chain links TRBV7-8 with TRBJ2-1, with D possibly TRBD2 on 5 matching bases. Germline V CDR1 and CDR2: SGHVS, FQNEAQ. Trimming left V 1 base short and J 3 bases short, with 13 bases between. The CDR3 has 16 amino acids. CDR3 nucleotide sequence: TGTGCCAGCAGCTTAGACCCGGGCGACTACTACAATGAGCAGTTCTTC. Protein product: CASSLDPGDYYNEQFF. Supplemented by reference TRBV7-8 and TRBJ2-1, the full variable domain reads GAGVSQSPRYKVAKRGQDVALRCDPISGHVSLFWYQQALGQGPEFLTYFQNEAQLDKSGLPSDRFFAERPEGSVSTLKIQRTQQEDSAVYLCASSLDPGDYYNEQFFGPGTRLTVL.

This chain uses TRBV13 with TRBJ1-6, with 8 bases fitting TRBD1. Germline trimming cut 2 bases from V and 7 bases from J; bases unmatched to any gene: 4. The germline V gene encodes CDR1 PRHDT and CDR2 FYEKMQ (reference sequence). The CDR3 consists of 15 residues. The chain's CDR3 is CASSLRTGTNSPLHF. For the CDR3, the DNA is TGTGCCAGCAGCTTAAGGACAGGGACCAATTCACCCCTCCACTTT.

Within the sample, this clonotype is medium-sized. The chain has TRBV11-3 and TRBJ2-5; no definite D call. Germline loops: CDR1 SGHNT, CDR2 YENEEA. V was pared by 1 base and J by 3 bases, with 6 bases between. The CDR3 consists of 13 residues. Written as DNA, the CDR3 is TGTGCCAGCAGCTTAGCCGCGGAAGAGACCCAGTACTTC. Translation: CASSLAAEETQYF.

At least ten counts were recorded for this clonotype. This chain joins TRBV11-2 and TRBJ2-5; TRBD1 matches 7 bases. From germline, CDR1 is SGHAT and CDR2 FQNNGV. J lost 10 bases, V lost 1 base, and 18 bases had no gene match. The CDR3 length is 17 residues. The CDR3 DNA reads as TGTGCCAGCAGCTTAGCCCCCGAGGGGGCCCTAGTAGTGGGCCAGTACTTC. This gives the protein CASSLAPEGALVVGQYF.

This clonotype showed up many times. A single base separates this from a much larger clone, so it may be a read error. The chain carries TRBV11-2 and TRBJ2-7; 7 positions agree with TRBD2. In germline, CDR1 is SGHAT, CDR2 FQNNGV. V shed 1 base and J 6 bases; nucleotides not matched to a gene: 3. The CDR3 has 13 amino acids. DNA for the CDR3: TGTGCCAGCAGCTTAGGACTAGCAGCCGAGCAGTACTTC. Its protein product is CASSLGLAAEQYF.

Ten or more counts support this clonotype. J is TRBJ2-5 and V is TRBV6-5; 7 bases are a match to TRBD1. The CDR3 spans 14 residues. J gave up 5 bases and V 6 bases, and 9 bases lay outside the gene matches. Germline CDR1 is MNHEY and CDR2 is SVGAGI. This chain's CDR3 is CASRPTGASETQYF. CDR3 bases: TGTGCCAGCAGGCCTACAGGGGCCAGCGAGACCCAGTACTTC.

By share, this clonotype counts as medium-sized. This rearrangement joins TRBV12-3 or TRBV12-4 to TRBJ2-6; D is ambiguous. The CDR3 totals 14 residues. Trimming shortened V by 3 bases and J by 2 bases, and 5 bases separated the two germline ends. The CDR3 loop is CASSFGTGANVLTF. In nucleotides, the CDR3 is TGTGCCAGCAGTTTTGGGACTGGGGCCAACGTCCTGACTTTC.

This chain links TRBV29-1 with TRBJ2-1; 7 positions match TRBD1. The CDR3 is 12 amino acids. The germline gives CDR1 SQVTM, CDR2 ANQGSEA. The V segment lost 7 bases and the J segment 5 bases; nucleotides outside the gene matches: 5. The CDR3 region is CSARGQNNEQFF. CDR3 DNA: TGCAGCGCCCGGGGACAGAACAATGAGCAGTTCTTC.

Comments on this clonotype: A much bigger clone sits one base away, suggesting this may be a read error. This chain joins TRBV6-5 and TRBJ2-5, with a possible D match to TRBD1 (6 bases). The CDR3 sequence is 15 residues long. V was pared by 2 bases and J by 3 bases, with 13 bases between. CDR1 and CDR2 from the germline V gene are MNHEY and SVGAGI. In DNA, the CDR3 is TGTGCCAGCAGTTACACGGCAGGGGAGAAAGAGACCCAGTACTTC. Translation gives CASSYTAGEKETQYF.

The V and J genes are TRBV20-1 and TRBJ2-5, with D tentatively TRBD2 (6 bases). Germline-derived CDR1 and CDR2 are DFQATT and SNEGSKA (reference sequence). The CDR3 covers 17 residues. V lost 7 bases and J 0 bases, leaving 24 bases between the germline ends. CDR3 residues: CSVDLGGGTMYQETQYF. The CDR3 bases are TGCAGTGTTGACCTTGGGGGAGGAACAATGTACCAAGAGACCCAGTACTTC.

The CDR3 region has the DNA TGTGCCAGCAGTGACTTCGGAGGACACCAAGAGACCCAGTACTTC. This sequence encodes CASSDFGGHQETQYF. The rearrangement uses TRBV6-4 and TRBJ2-5; weak D call: TRBD2 (5 bases). The CDR3 consists of 15 residues. Germline CDR1 reads MRHNA; CDR2 reads SNTAGT. The V and J ends lost 1 base and 0 bases respectively, with 9 bases between them.

The chain is built from TRBV7-3 and TRBJ1-1; D remains ambiguous. This CDR3 has 14 residues. Germline V gene lookup returns CDR1 SGHTA and CDR2 FQGTGA. Deletions cut 5 bases from V and 8 bases from J, with 18 bases between. The CDR3 nucleotides read TGTGCCAGCAGCCCCCTAGCGGGTATCACAGAAGCTTTCTTT. It translates to CASSPLAGITEAFF.

A remark on this clonotype: One end of the junction varies from germline; a read error may be responsible. The V call is TRBV7-9, the J call TRBJ1-4; TRBD1 agrees at 7 bases. The CDR3 extends over 14 amino acids. Germline V gene sequence: CDR1 SEHNR, CDR2 FQNEAQ (reference sequence). This CDR3 reads CASGTTGDDEKLSF. The CDR3 nucleotides are TGTGCCAGCGGCACTACAGGGGACGATGAAAAACTGTCTTTT. Combining the CDR3 with reference TRBV7-9 and TRBJ1-4 gives the whole variable domain DTGVSQNPRHKITKRGQNVTFRCDPISEHNRLYWYRQTLGQGPEFLTYFQNEAQLEKSRLLSDRFSAERPKGSFSTLEIQRTEQGDSAMYLCASGTTGDDEKLSFGSGTQLSVL.

The V gene is TRBV15, the J gene TRBJ2-5; D possibly corresponds to TRBD1 (6 bases). Trimming cost V 6 bases and J 5 bases, with 13 bases left between them. This CDR3 spans 13 amino acids. Germline-derived CDR1 and CDR2 are LNHNV and YYDKDF (reference sequence). CDR3 protein: CATRQGWWETQYF. The CDR3 nucleotides are TGTGCCACCAGACAGGGTTGGTGGGAGACCCAGTACTTC.

The sample holds many counts of this clonotype. Being one base from a much bigger clone, this may be a read error. This chain joins TRBV15 and TRBJ1-4; D gene unclear. The CDR3 is made up of 13 amino acids. V was shortened by 0 bases and J by 11 bases, with 10 bases between the two germline ends. Germline V gene data show CDR1 as LNHNV and CDR2 as YYDKDF (reference sequence). The CDR3 region has the DNA TGTGCCACCAGCAGAGATTTTAAGGCTAAACTGTTTTTT. This translates into CATSRDFKAKLFF.

This clonotype was seen a few times. The CDR3 is CASSLEGTSGGNEQFF. CDR3 nucleotide sequence: TGTGCCAGCAGCTTGGAAGGGACTAGCGGGGGCAATGAGCAGTTCTTC. The V gene is TRBV5-5, the J gene TRBJ2-1; 14 bases line up with TRBD2. The CDR3 has 16 residues. Per germline, CDR1 SGHKS and CDR2 YYEKEE (reference sequence). Trimming cost V 0 bases and J 6 bases; bases outside gene matches: 2.

The chain is built from TRBV11-2 and TRBJ1-2, with D possibly TRBD1 on 6 matching bases. Germline V gives CDR1 SGHAT, CDR2 FQNNGV. Trimming cost V 8 bases and J 1 base, with 14 bases left between them. CDR3 length equals 14 residues. CDR3 sequence reads: CASVQGTHNYGYTF. Here the CDR3 DNA reads TGTGCCAGCGTACAGGGAACCCATAACTATGGCTACACCTTC. The full variable domain, with the rest looked up from reference TRBV11-2 and TRBJ1-2, is EAGVAQSPRYKIIEKRQSVAFWCNPISGHATLYWYQQILGQGPKLLIQFQNNGVVDDSQLPKDRFSAERLKGVDSTLKIQPAKLEDSAVYLCASVQGTHNYGYTFGSGTRLTVV.

This clonotype was observed a single time. V and J are TRBV19 and TRBJ1-1; D may be TRBD1 (5 bases). The CDR3 totals 15 residues. The V gene lost 7 bases and the J gene lost 1 base, with 16 bases spanning the gap. Germline CDR1 is LNHDA and CDR2 is SQIVND (reference sequence). CDR3 coding DNA: TGTGCCAGTACCGCGACAGTTTATACGAACACTGAAGCTTTCTTT. It yields the protein CASTATVYTNTEAFF.